These 31 T cell receptor beta chains originate from one sample sequenced in a study of blood T cell repertoires in COVID-19 (dated by TCRdb to the early 2020s). Library generation was performed with the immunoSEQ multiplex PCR assay. Imported from immuneACCESS, the table was reduced by TCRdb to in-frame sequences with V and J called. These copies leave out some clones; in studies compared against another copy, an unresolved V gene accounts for under half, and the cause of the remainder is not known. Within this sample are some 350,000 clones, with about 90% of them counted one time only. The ten largest account for about 3% of the sample. The specimen sequenced was PBMCs or T cells enriched from blood (not recorded which). The receptors were gathered from a woman in her 30s who had recovered from COVID-19.

The J gene is TRBJ1-1, the V gene TRBV19; TRBD1 is a possible D gene (5 bases). The CDR3 totals 12 residues. V lost 7 bases and J 8 bases, leaving 14 bases between the germline ends. Germline V lookup: CDR1 LNHDA, CDR2 SQIVND (reference sequence). Here the CDR3 DNA reads TGTGCCAGTAACAGTGGTGGGGCAGAAGCTTTCTTT. Translated, it gives CASNSGGAEAFF.

The chain uses TRBV7-2 and TRBJ2-7; TRBD1 aligns across 11 bases. The germline CDR1 and CDR2 sequences are SGHTA and FQGNSA. Germline trimming cut 3 bases from V and 3 bases from J; bases unmatched to any gene: 4. The CDR3 has 15 amino acids. CDR3 sequence (DNA): TGTGCCAGCAGCTTCGGACAGGGGGCACGCTACGAGCAGTACTTC. Amino acids: CASSFGQGARYEQYF.

This clone appeared once. V usage is TRBV19 and J usage is TRBJ2-3; 12 positions match TRBD2. V gave up 6 bases and J gave up 5 bases; unmatched junction bases: 9. The CDR3 is 16 residues long. Germline V CDR1 and CDR2: LNHDA, SQIVND (reference sequence). CDR3 nucleotides: TGTGCCAGTAGGGGTTTGACTAGCGGGAGTGGAGATACGCAGTATTTT. Protein sequence: CASRGLTSGSGDTQYF.

The chain joins TRBV7-8 to TRBJ1-1; D is uncertain. The CDR3 is made up of 15 amino acids. Trimming left V 1 base short and J 4 bases short, with 13 bases between. Germline V gene lookup returns CDR1 SGHVS and CDR2 FQNEAQ. The CDR3, as DNA: TGTGCCAGCAGCTTAGGTGGAGGGTTCAGCACTGAAGCTTTCTTT. Its protein product is CASSLGGGFSTEAFF.

The CDR3 is CASRETGTNYGYTF. For the CDR3, the DNA is TGTGCCAGCAGGGAGACAGGGACCAACTATGGCTACACCTTC. The chain combines TRBV6-5 with TRBJ1-2; the match to TRBD1 covers 7 bases. The CDR3 contains 14 residues. Per germline, CDR1 MNHEY and CDR2 SVGAGI. V lost 6 bases, J lost 2 bases, and 6 bases stayed unmatched.

For the CDR3, the DNA is TGCGCCAGCGCACCCGGGACAGAAGAGACCCAGTACTTC. Its translation is CASAPGTEETQYF. The V and J genes are TRBV5-1 and TRBJ2-5; 7 bases line up with TRBD1. CDR1 and CDR2 (germline): SGHRS, YFSETQ. Trimming took 7 bases from V and 3 from J; bases not matched to a gene: 6. This CDR3 is built from 13 residues.

The chain combines TRBV5-1 with TRBJ2-2, with 7 bases aligning to TRBD2. The CDR3 runs to 19 residues. V lost 0 bases to trimming and J lost 3 bases; unmatched junction nucleotides: 14. Germline values: CDR1 SGHRS, CDR2 YFSETQ. CDR3 loop: CASSLAWEGGLSYTGELFF. The CDR3 DNA reads as TGCGCCAGCAGCTTGGCCTGGGAGGGTGGCTTAAGTTACACCGGGGAGCTGTTTTTT.

V and J are TRBV7-8 and TRBJ1-1; D is uncertain. The germline V gene encodes CDR1 SGHVS and CDR2 FQNEAQ. The CDR3 is made up of 13 amino acids. V was cut by 5 bases and J by 4 bases, with 11 bases left in between. In DNA form, the CDR3 reads TGTGCCAGCAGCCCCTACGCCGGCACTGAAGCTTTCTTT. Translated: CASSPYAGTEAFF.

The rearrangement joins TRBV19 to TRBJ2-3, with 9 bases identical to TRBD1. J gave up 2 bases and V 5 bases, and 5 bases lay outside the gene matches. The V gene's germline CDR1 is LNHDA and CDR2 SQIVND (reference sequence). This CDR3 has 15 amino acids. CDR3 amino acids: CASSYGQGFTDTQYF. The CDR3 DNA reads TGTGCCAGTAGTTACGGACAGGGGTTCACAGATACGCAGTATTTT.

The rearrangement uses TRBV6-1 and TRBJ1-6; possible D gene TRBD1, 5 bases. The germline V gene has CDR1 MNHNS and CDR2 SASEGT. This CDR3 is built from 15 residues. Trimming took off 2 bases at V and 13 bases at J, with 18 bases between the two ends. The CDR3 sequence: CASSETTGTSWPLHF. Here the CDR3 DNA reads TGTGCCAGCAGTGAAACAACAGGAACCTCGTGGCCCCTCCACTTT.

The genes are TRBV4-1 and TRBJ1-2; no clear D. V was clipped by 0 bases and J by 0 bases, with 8 bases between them. This CDR3 is 15 amino acids long. Germline lookup yields CDR1 MGHRA and CDR2 YSYEKL. For the CDR3, the DNA is TGCGCCAGCAGCCAAGACCCCCTAGCTAACTATGGCTACACCTTC. Its protein product is CASSQDPLANYGYTF.

The CDR3 loop reads CASSQGFGTSPYNEQFF. For the CDR3, the DNA is TGCGCCAGCAGCCAAGGGTTTGGTACTAGTCCCTACAATGAGCAGTTCTTC. This chain uses TRBV4-1 with TRBJ2-1, with D possibly TRBD2 on 5 matching bases. V was cut by 1 base and J by 2 bases, with 15 bases left in between. CDR1 is MGHRA and CDR2 is YSYEKL in the germline V gene. The CDR3 is 17 amino acids.

The gene calls are TRBV7-9 and TRBJ1-6; D is unresolved. Germline V gene data show CDR1 as SEHNR and CDR2 as FQNEAQ (reference sequence). The CDR3 runs 14 residues. V was pared by 1 base and J by 9 bases, with 10 bases between. DNA of the CDR3: TGTGCCAGCAGCTTAGATCAGTGGAGTTCACCCCTCCACTTT. Encoded protein: CASSLDQWSSPLHF.

The chain has TRBV5-1 and TRBJ2-7, with D possibly TRBD2 on 5 matching bases. CDR1 and CDR2 from the germline V gene are SGHRS and YFSETQ. The length of the CDR3 is 15 residues. Trimming shortened V by 0 bases and J by 0 bases, and 10 bases separated the two germline ends. The CDR3 loop is CASSLAAGSSYEQYF. The DNA for the CDR3 is TGCGCCAGCAGCTTGGCGGCGGGCAGCTCCTACGAGCAGTACTTC.

The V and J genes are TRBV27 and TRBJ1-1; D gene unclear. Per the germline V gene, CDR1 is MNHEY and CDR2 is SMNVEV (reference sequence). The CDR3 consists of 13 residues. V shed 6 bases and J shed 3 bases, with 11 bases lying between them. CDR3 region: CASSGGWDTEAFF. In nucleotides, the CDR3 is TGTGCCAGCAGCGGAGGGTGGGACACTGAAGCTTTCTTT.

V and J are TRBV6-1 and TRBJ2-7; TRBD2 aligns across 9 bases. The V gene's germline CDR1 is MNHNS and CDR2 SASEGT. CDR3 length: 15 residues. V lost 0 bases, J lost 5 bases, and 5 bases stayed unmatched. The CDR3 spells CASSEAAGGWNEQYF. The CDR3, as DNA: TGTGCCAGCAGTGAAGCGGCGGGAGGGTGGAACGAGCAGTACTTC.

The CDR3 sequence is CASSEGRHEQYF. Here the CDR3 DNA reads TGTGCCAGCAGTGAGGGGAGACACGAGCAGTACTTC. This sequence joins TRBV6-4 and TRBJ2-7, with TRBD2 as a possible D gene (5 bases). This CDR3 comprises 12 residues. V lost 3 bases and J 5 bases, leaving 8 bases between the germline ends. Germline loops: CDR1 MRHNA, CDR2 SNTAGT.

The CDR3 loop is CAWSVRGTTEAFF. The CDR3 DNA is TGTGCCTGGAGTGTACGGGGTACCACTGAAGCTTTCTTT. The rearrangement uses TRBV30 and TRBJ1-1; D is ambiguous. V lost 0 bases and J 4 bases, leaving 9 bases between the germline ends. The CDR3 runs 13 residues. CDR1 and CDR2 (germline): GTSNPN, SVGIG (reference sequence).

This clone showed up just a few times. V usage is TRBV5-4 and J usage is TRBJ2-5; TRBD2 matches at 12 bases. This CDR3 has 16 residues. From germline, CDR1 is SGHNT and CDR2 YYREEE (reference sequence). With 0 bases clipped from V and 4 bases from J, the junction kept 4 bases outside the gene matches. CDR3 loop: CASSLVASGGGETQYF. The CDR3 DNA sequence: TGTGCCAGCAGCTTGGTGGCTAGCGGGGGGGGAGAGACCCAGTACTTC.

This chain connects TRBV5-1 to TRBJ2-5; D is perhaps TRBD2 (5 bases). The germline CDR1 and CDR2 sequences are SGHRS and YFSETQ. This CDR3 is 13 amino acids long. Trimming stripped 3 bases from V and 1 base from J, with 7 bases between. The CDR3 bases are TGCGCCAGCAGCTCGACTATCCAAGAGACCCAGTACTTC. This sequence encodes CASSSTIQETQYF.

The V and J genes are TRBV19 and TRBJ1-2; D is unclear. CDR3 length: 15 amino acids. Germline lookup yields CDR1 LNHDA and CDR2 SQIVND (reference sequence). The V gene lost 4 bases and the J gene lost 4 bases, with 16 bases spanning the gap. Written as DNA, the CDR3 is TGTGCCAGTAGTAACCCCTCCTCTGGAGGCTATGGCTACACCTTC. Translated: CASSNPSSGGYGYTF.

This clone has only one observation. V usage is TRBV25-1 and J usage is TRBJ2-2, with TRBD1 identical over 10 bases. With V trimmed by 6 bases and J by 4 bases, 5 bases remained unmatched. CDR1 is MGHDK and CDR2 is SYGVNS in the germline V gene. The CDR3 length is 15 residues. CDR3 loop: CASSQTGGFTGELFF. In DNA, the CDR3 is TGTGCCAGCAGCCAGACAGGGGGCTTCACCGGGGAGCTGTTTTTT.

This chain links TRBV11-2 with TRBJ2-1; 13 bases are shared with TRBD2. The J segment lost 8 bases and the V segment lost 6 bases, leaving 10 bases of the junction unmatched. Per germline, CDR1 SGHAT and CDR2 FQNNGV. This CDR3 spans 16 amino acids. The CDR3 protein is CASRPGLAGSRDEQFF. The CDR3 DNA is TGTGCCAGCAGACCGGGACTAGCGGGGTCTAGGGATGAGCAGTTCTTC.

V usage is TRBV7-9 and J usage is TRBJ2-3; the D gene is possibly TRBD2 (5 bases). V was shortened by 4 bases and J by 5 bases, with 19 bases between the two germline ends. The CDR3 is made up of 16 amino acids. The germline V gene has CDR1 SEHNR and CDR2 FQNEAQ (reference sequence). The CDR3 here is CASSWRSQPPIDTQYF. CDR3 nucleotides: TGTGCCAGCAGCTGGAGGTCACAGCCGCCTATAGATACGCAGTATTTT.

This clone appeared a single time. The CDR3 DNA reads as TGCAGCGTCAGGGCCGGGGGGACCGGGGAGCTGTTTTTT. Its translation is CSVRAGGTGELFF. This chain connects TRBV29-1 to TRBJ2-2, with 7 bases aligning to TRBD2. The J segment lost 5 bases and the V segment lost 6 bases, leaving 6 bases of the junction unmatched. This CDR3 is 13 amino acids long. The germline V gene encodes CDR1 SQVTM and CDR2 ANQGSEA.

V is TRBV29-1 and J is TRBJ2-6, with unresolved D. V lost 4 bases and J lost 0, with 10 bases in between. The CDR3 contains 15 residues. Per the germline V gene, CDR1 is SQVTM and CDR2 is ANQGSEA. The CDR3 sequence: CSVVPVSSGANVLTF. DNA for the CDR3: TGCAGCGTTGTTCCTGTTAGCTCTGGGGCCAACGTCCTGACTTTC.

The chain carries TRBV5-1 and TRBJ2-5, with D possibly TRBD1 on 5 matching bases. Germline V gives CDR1 SGHRS, CDR2 YFSETQ. The CDR3 totals 17 residues. The V and J ends lost 0 bases and 1 base respectively, with 16 bases between them. The CDR3 sequence: CASSLGLSLGAQETQYF. In DNA, the CDR3 is TGCGCCAGCAGCTTGGGACTCTCCCTAGGGGCCCAAGAGACCCAGTACTTC. Looking up the rest from reference TRBV5-1 and TRBJ2-5 gives the full variable domain: KAGVTQTPRYLIKTRGQQVTLSCSPISGHRSVSWYQQTPGQGLQFLFEYFSETQRNKGNFPGRFSGRQFSNSRSEMNVSTLELGDSALYLCASSLGLSLGAQETQYFGPGTRLLVL.

This rearrangement joins TRBV18 to TRBJ2-3, with 8 bases identical to TRBD2. In germline, CDR1 is KGHSH, CDR2 LQKENI. J lost 6 bases, V lost 1 base, and 9 bases had no gene match. CDR3 length: 16 residues. The CDR3 DNA reads as TGTGCCAGCTCACCACTGTCGGGGGGGGCTGGTGATACGCAGTATTTT. This encodes CASSPLSGGAGDTQYF.

V usage is TRBV9 and J usage is TRBJ2-5; D is perhaps TRBD2 (6 bases). V lost 0 bases to trimming and J lost 1 base, with 10 bases between them. The CDR3 runs to 15 residues. From germline, CDR1 is SGDLS and CDR2 YYNGEE. CDR3 nucleotides: TGTGCCAGCAGCGTAGATGGGGGGTCCCAAGAGACCCAGTACTTC. Translated, it gives CASSVDGGSQETQYF.

The gene calls are TRBV29-1 and TRBJ2-1; 12 nucleotides line up with TRBD2. V was clipped by 1 base and J by 6 bases; unmatched bases: 7. The CDR3 is made up of 16 amino acids. Germline V gene data show CDR1 as SQVTM and CDR2 as ANQGSEA. The CDR3: CSVEASLAGGSNEQFF. The CDR3 DNA follows: TGCAGCGTTGAAGCCTCACTAGCGGGAGGCTCCAATGAGCAGTTCTTC.

The rearrangement joins TRBV7-8 to TRBJ1-5; 9 nucleotides line up with TRBD1. V was clipped by 2 bases and J by 6 bases; unmatched bases: 8. Germline values: CDR1 SGHVS, CDR2 FQNEAQ. CDR3 size: 16 residues. CDR3 coding DNA: TGTGCCAGCAGCTTACCGGGACAGGGAGGGAGTCAGCCCCAGCATTTT. Translation gives CASSLPGQGGSQPQHF.